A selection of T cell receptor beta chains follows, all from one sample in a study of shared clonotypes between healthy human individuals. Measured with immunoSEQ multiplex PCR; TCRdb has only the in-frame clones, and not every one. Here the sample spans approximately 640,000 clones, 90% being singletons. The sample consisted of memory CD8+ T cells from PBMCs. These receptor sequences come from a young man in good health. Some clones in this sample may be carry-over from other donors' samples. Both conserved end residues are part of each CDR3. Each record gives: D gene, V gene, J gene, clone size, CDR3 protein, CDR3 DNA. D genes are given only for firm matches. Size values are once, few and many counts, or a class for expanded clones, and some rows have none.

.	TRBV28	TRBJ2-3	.	CASSPRLASDTQYF	TGTGCCAGCAGTCCCCGCCTAGCTTCGGATACGCAGTATTTT
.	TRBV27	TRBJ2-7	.	CASGYLEGPYEQYF	TGTGCCAGCGGCTACTTGGAGGGCCCCTACGAGCAGTACTTC
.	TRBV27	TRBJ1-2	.	CASSGVGSGSGYTF	TGTGCCAGCAGTGGAGTTGGGTCAGGGTCCGGCTACACCTTC
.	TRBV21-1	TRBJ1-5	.	CASSPDSQGMWHF	TGTGCCAGCAGCCCCGACAGCCAGGGTATGTGGCATTTT
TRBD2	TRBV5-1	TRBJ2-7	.	CASQRESYEQYF	TGCGCCAGCCAGCGGGAGTCCTACGAGCAGTACTTC
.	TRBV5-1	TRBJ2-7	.	CASSNDPTVYEQYF	TGCGCCAGCAGCAATGACCCCACCGTCTACGAGCAGTACTTC
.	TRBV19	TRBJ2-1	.	CASSMFQGNEQFF	TGTGCCAGTAGTATGTTCCAGGGTAATGAGCAGTTCTTC
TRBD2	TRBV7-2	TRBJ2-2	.	CASSLTRTSGRAGELFF	TGTGCCAGCAGCTTAACTCGGACTAGCGGGAGGGCCGGGGAGCTGTTTTTT
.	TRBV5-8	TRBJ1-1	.	CASSLWRPRDTEAFF	TGTGCCAGCAGCTTGTGGCGGCCGAGGGACACTGAAGCTTTCTTT
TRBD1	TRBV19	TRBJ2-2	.	CASSIDHRGGTGELFF	TGTGCCAGTAGTATAGACCACAGGGGCGGCACCGGGGAGCTGTTTTTT
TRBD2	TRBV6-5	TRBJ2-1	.	CASSYGTSGRREQFF	TGTGCCAGCAGTTACGGGACTAGCGGGAGGCGTGAGCAGTTCTTC
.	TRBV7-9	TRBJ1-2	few	CASSTGRDFYGYTF	TGTGCCAGCAGCACAGGGAGGGACTTCTATGGCTACACCTTC
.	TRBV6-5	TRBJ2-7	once	CASSYGVRYEQYF	TGTGCCAGCAGTTACGGGGTCCGCTACGAGCAGTACTTC
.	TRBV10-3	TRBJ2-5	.	CAISAGVKETQYF	TGTGCCATCAGTGCGGGGGTAAAAGAGACCCAGTACTTC
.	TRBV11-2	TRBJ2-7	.	CASSLVDPYEQYF	TGTGCCAGCAGCTTAGTCGACCCCTACGAGCAGTACTTC
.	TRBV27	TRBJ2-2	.	CASGMNTGELFF	TGTGCCAGCGGGATGAACACCGGGGAGCTGTTTTTT
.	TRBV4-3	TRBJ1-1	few	CASSPGRGANTEAFF	TGCGCCAGCAGCCCGGGTAGAGGTGCCAACACTGAAGCTTTCTTT
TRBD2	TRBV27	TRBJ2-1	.	CASSYHLAGGPENEQFF	TGTGCCAGCAGTTATCACCTAGCGGGAGGGCCAGAGAATGAGCAGTTCTTC
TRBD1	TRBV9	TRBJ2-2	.	CASSPPRGTGTTVELFF	TGTGCCAGCAGCCCCCCCCGGGGGACAGGTACCACCGTGGAGCTGTTTTTT
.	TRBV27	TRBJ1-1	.	CASSLPGKNTEAFF	TGTGCCAGCAGTCTCCCCGGGAAGAACACTGAAGCTTTCTTT
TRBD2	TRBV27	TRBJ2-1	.	CASSSSSGRSSYNEQFF	TGTGCCAGCAGTTCCTCGAGCGGGAGAAGCTCCTACAATGAGCAGTTCTTC
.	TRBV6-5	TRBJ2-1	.	CASSYLGTGNNEQFF	TGTGCCAGCAGTTACCTAGGGACTGGTAACAATGAGCAGTTCTTC
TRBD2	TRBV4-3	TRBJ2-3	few	CASSQDDPAGGRTDTQYF	TGCGCCAGCAGCCAAGATGATCCGGCGGGAGGTCGGACAGATACGCAGTATTTT
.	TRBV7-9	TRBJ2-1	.	CASSLVSGLLGNEQFF	TGTGCCAGCAGCTTAGTGTCAGGACTCCTGGGCAATGAGCAGTTCTTC
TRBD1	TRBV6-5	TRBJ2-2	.	CASADRAPGELFF	TGTGCCAGCGCCGACAGGGCCCCCGGGGAGCTGTTTTTT
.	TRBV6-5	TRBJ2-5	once	CASSYGGKETQYF	TGTGCCAGCAGTTACGGGGGAAAAGAGACCCAGTACTTC
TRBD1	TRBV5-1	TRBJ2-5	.	CASRLDRGKETQYF	TGCGCCAGCAGGCTCGACAGGGGGAAAGAGACCCAGTACTTC
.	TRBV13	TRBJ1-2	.	CASSLAGDMDYGYTF	TGTGCCAGCAGCTTAGCAGGGGACATGGACTATGGCTACACCTTC
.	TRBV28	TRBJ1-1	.	CASRGQWGANTEAFF	TGTGCCAGCAGGGGTCAATGGGGCGCGAACACTGAAGCTTTCTTT
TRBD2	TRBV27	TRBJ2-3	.	CASTERDSTDTQYF	TGTGCCAGCACTGAGCGGGATAGCACAGATACGCAGTATTTT
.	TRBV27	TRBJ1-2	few	CASSRRQPTTYGYTF	TGTGCCAGCAGTCGGCGACAGCCTACTACTTATGGCTACACCTTC
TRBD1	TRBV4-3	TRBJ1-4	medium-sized	CASSRRRGSGEKLFF	TGCGCCAGCAGCCGACGCAGGGGGTCGGGTGAAAAACTGTTTTTT
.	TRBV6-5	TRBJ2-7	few	CASSSGGVRKQYF	TGTGCCAGCAGCTCTGGGGGCGTACGGAAGCAGTACTTC
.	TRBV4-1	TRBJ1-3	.	CASSQFQAQGRNTIYF	TGCGCCAGCAGCCAATTCCAAGCCCAGGGGCGCAACACCATATATTTT
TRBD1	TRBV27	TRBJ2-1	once	CASSTRQGWGEQFF	TGTGCCAGCAGCACTCGACAGGGATGGGGTGAGCAGTTCTTC
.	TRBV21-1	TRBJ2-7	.	CASRRGAGTYEQYF	TGTGCCAGCAGGAGGGGAGCCGGGACATACGAGCAGTACTTC
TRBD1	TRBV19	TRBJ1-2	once	CASSSWTGAEGYTF	TGTGCCAGTAGTTCTTGGACAGGAGCAGAAGGCTACACCTTC
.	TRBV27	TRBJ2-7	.	CASSAKQGVGAFYEQYF	TGTGCCAGCAGTGCAAAGCAGGGAGTGGGAGCTTTCTACGAGCAGTACTTC
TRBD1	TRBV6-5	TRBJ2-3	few	CASSYPTGGRADTQYF	TGTGCCAGCAGTTACCCCACAGGGGGAAGGGCAGATACGCAGTATTTT
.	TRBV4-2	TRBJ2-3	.	CASSQGGGGDTQYF	TGTGCCAGCAGCCAAGGTGGAGGTGGAGATACGCAGTATTTT
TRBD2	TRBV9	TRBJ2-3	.	CASSEGLAGSTDTQYF	TGTGCCAGCAGCGAGGGACTAGCGGGAAGCACAGATACGCAGTATTTT
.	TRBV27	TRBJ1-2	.	CASSLGQRYPYGYTF	TGTGCCAGCAGTTTAGGACAGAGATACCCCTATGGCTACACCTTC
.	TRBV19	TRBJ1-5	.	CATKLGGQPQHF	TGTGCCACCAAGCTCGGCGGTCAGCCCCAGCATTTT
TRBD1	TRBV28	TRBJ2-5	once	CASSPGQGWSETQYF	TGTGCCAGCAGTCCGGGACAGGGATGGTCCGAGACCCAGTACTTC
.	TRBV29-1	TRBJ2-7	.	CSVEVDSAYEQYF	TGCAGCGTTGAAGTGGACAGCGCCTACGAGCAGTACTTC
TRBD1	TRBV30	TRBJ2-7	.	CAWDRGGNEQYF	TGTGCCTGGGACAGGGGGGGAAACGAGCAGTACTTC
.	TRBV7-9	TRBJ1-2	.	CASSFYSVDADNYGYTF	TGTGCCAGCAGCTTTTACTCAGTCGACGCTGACAACTATGGCTACACCTTC
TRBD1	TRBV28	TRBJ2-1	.	CASRKQGSSYNEQFF	TGTGCCAGCAGAAAACAGGGGAGCTCCTACAATGAGCAGTTCTTC
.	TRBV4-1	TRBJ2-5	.	CASSQRPHEPQETQYF	TGCGCCAGCAGCCAACGTCCTCATGAGCCTCAAGAGACCCAGTACTTC
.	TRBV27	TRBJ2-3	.	CASSARGDSTDTQYF	TGTGCCAGCAGTGCGAGGGGGGACAGCACAGATACGCAGTATTTT
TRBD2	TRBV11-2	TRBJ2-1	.	CASSISGSYNEQFF	TGTGCCAGCAGCATTAGCGGGAGTTACAATGAGCAGTTCTTC
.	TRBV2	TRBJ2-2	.	CASSGPRVNTGELFF	TGTGCCAGCAGTGGCCCTCGTGTGAACACCGGGGAGCTGTTTTTT
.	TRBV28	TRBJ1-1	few	CASSFPNTEAFF	TGTGCCAGCAGTTTCCCCAACACTGAAGCTTTCTTT
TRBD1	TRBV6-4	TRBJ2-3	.	CASSTGTGLTDTQYF	TGTGCCAGCAGCACCGGGACAGGGCTGACAGATACGCAGTATTTT
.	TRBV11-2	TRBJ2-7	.	CASSLLPGTKAYEQYF	TGTGCCAGCAGCTTATTACCGGGCACTAAAGCCTACGAGCAGTACTTC
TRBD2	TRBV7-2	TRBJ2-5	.	CATLGLAGFLETQYF	TGTGCCACCCTGGGACTAGCGGGGTTTCTCGAGACCCAGTACTTC
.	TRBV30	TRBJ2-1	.	CAWRVTPYFEQFF	TGTGCCTGGAGGGTGACTCCCTATTTTGAGCAGTTCTTC
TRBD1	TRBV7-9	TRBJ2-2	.	CASSKDRGNTGELFF	TGTGCCAGCAGCAAAGACAGGGGAAACACCGGGGAGCTGTTTTTT